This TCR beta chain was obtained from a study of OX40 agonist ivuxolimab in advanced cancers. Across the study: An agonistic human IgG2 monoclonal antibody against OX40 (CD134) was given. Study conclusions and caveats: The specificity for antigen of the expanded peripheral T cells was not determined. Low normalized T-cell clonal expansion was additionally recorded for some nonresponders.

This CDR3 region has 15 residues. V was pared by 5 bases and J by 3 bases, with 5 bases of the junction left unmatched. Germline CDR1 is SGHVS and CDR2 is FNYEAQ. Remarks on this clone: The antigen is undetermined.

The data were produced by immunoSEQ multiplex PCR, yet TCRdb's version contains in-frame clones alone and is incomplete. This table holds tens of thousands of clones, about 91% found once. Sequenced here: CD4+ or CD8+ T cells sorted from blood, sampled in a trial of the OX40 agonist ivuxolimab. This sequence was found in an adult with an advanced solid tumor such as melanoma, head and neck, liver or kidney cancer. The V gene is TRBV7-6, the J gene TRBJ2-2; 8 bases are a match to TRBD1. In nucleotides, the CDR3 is TGTGCCAGCAGCCGCGGACAGGGTGACACCGGGGAGCTGTTTTTT. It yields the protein CASSRGQGDTGELFF.